These T cell receptor beta chains were read from a single sample in a study of cytotoxic CD8 clonotypes in ibrutinib-treated CLL. This table comes from immunoSEQ multiplex PCR, and its TCRdb copy is limited to in-frame clones, with some not included. Of more than 150,000 clones listed, over 60% are singletons. The source material was PBMCs, sampled after 24 months of ibrutinib treatment. The receptors derive from a human donor with chronic lymphocytic leukemia. The CDR3 runs from the conserved cysteine through the conserved F or W. D genes are given only for firm matches. Not every row has a clone size; where given, it reads once, few, many or a size class.

>.|15|TRBV27|.|TRBJ2-1
TGTGCCAGCAGTAGGGACGGTAGCTCCTACAATGAGCAGTTCTTC
CASSRDGSSYNEQFF
>.|15|TRBV7-9|.|TRBJ2-7
TGTGCCAGCAGCTTAGTTGCTGTAAACCCCTACGAGCAGTACTTC
CASSLVAVNPYEQYF
>.|17|TRBV9|.|TRBJ2-1
TGTGCCAGCAGCGTAGTGGATCGGGACCCCTACAACAATGAGCAGTTCTTC
CASSVVDRDPYNNEQFF
>.|13|TRBV6-1|.|TRBJ1-5
TGTGCCAGCAGTGAGCATCCTGATCAGCCCCAGCATTTT
CASSEHPDQPQHF
>.|13|TRBV28|.|TRBJ1-5
TGTGCCAGCAGAGAACATAGCAATCAGCCCCAGCATTTT
CASREHSNQPQHF
>TRBD1|15|TRBV5-4|.|TRBJ2-1
TGTGCCAGCAGTCCGGGACAGAGCTCCTACAATGAGCAGTTCTTC
CASSPGQSSYNEQFF
>.|11|TRBV25-1|.|TRBJ2-1
TGTGCCAGCAGTGTGGGGTATGAGCAGTTCTTC
CASSVGYEQFF
>TRBD2|13|TRBV10-1|.|TRBJ2-5
TGCGCCAGCAGTAAAGCGGGAGTTGAGACCCAGTACTTC
CASSKAGVETQYF
>TRBD1|14|TRBV10-3|few|TRBJ2-7
TGTGCCATCAGTGAAAAACAGGGGGCGCAGGAGCAGTACTTC
CAISEKQGAQEQYF
>.|14|TRBV6-9|.|TRBJ2-7
TGTGCCAGCAGTTCGTGGGAGTATTCCTACGAGCAGTACTTC
CASSSWEYSYEQYF
>TRBD1|14|TRBV9|.|TRBJ1-1
TGTGCCAGCAGCCCGGACAGGGGGGACACTGAAGCTTTCTTT
CASSPDRGDTEAFF
>.|14|TRBV6-5|.|TRBJ2-3
TGTGCCAGCAGTTCCACAGGGTTGACAGATACGCAGTATTTT
CASSSTGLTDTQYF
>TRBD2|18|TRBV7-2|.|TRBJ2-1
TGTGCCAGCAGCTCGAAAGGACTAGCGGGAGGGGGGTACAATGAGCAGTTCTTC
CASSSKGLAGGGYNEQFF
>.|14|TRBV4-1|.|TRBJ2-7
TGCGCCAGCAGCCAATTCCGAAGCTCCTACGAGCAGTACTTC
CASSQFRSSYEQYF
>.|15|TRBV15|.|TRBJ1-5
TGTGCCACCAGCAGGTACAGGGACTTCAATCAGCCCCAGCATTTT
CATSRYRDFNQPQHF
>.|15|TRBV4-2|.|TRBJ1-2
TGTGCCAGCAGCCAAGAGGGAGGACAGTATTATGGCTACACCTTC
CASSQEGGQYYGYTF
>.|15|TRBV9|.|TRBJ2-1
TGTGCCAGCAGCGTACGCATTGGGGGAAACAATGAGCAGTTCTTC
CASSVRIGGNNEQFF
>.|15|TRBV5-6|.|TRBJ2-7
TGTGCCAGCAGCCAACCGGGCGGTTTCTCCTACGAGCAGTACTTC
CASSQPGGFSYEQYF
>.|15|TRBV7-2|.|TRBJ2-3
TGTGCCAGCAGCTTACTGTCCGCCCCCACAGATACGCAGTATTTT
CASSLLSAPTDTQYF
>TRBD1|13|TRBV29-1|.|TRBJ2-1
TGCAGCTCCTCGAGGACAGGGGTCAATGAGCAGTTCTTC
CSSSRTGVNEQFF
>.|12|TRBV7-9|.|TRBJ2-1
TGTGCCAGCAGCCAAGCAAATAATGAGCAGTTCTTC
CASSQANNEQFF
>TRBD2|16|TRBV4-1|.|TRBJ2-1
TGCGCCAGCAGTCCGATGATTAGCGGGAGTGACGGTGAGCAGTTCTTC
CASSPMISGSDGEQFF
>TRBD2|14|TRBV4-1|few|TRBJ2-1
TGCGCCAGCAGCCAAGAAGGCGGGAGGGTGAGGCAGTTCTTC
CASSQEGGRVRQFF
>.|16|TRBV5-5|.|TRBJ1-1
TGTGCCAGCAGCTTGGCCTTCGGACAGTTGAACACTGAAGCTTTCTTT
CASSLAFGQLNTEAFF
>TRBD2|20|TRBV7-3|once|TRBJ2-2
TGTGCCAGCAGCCCCACCCCGGGACTAGCAACTCTACCGAACACCGGGGAGCTGTTTTTT
CASSPTPGLATLPNTGELFF
>TRBD1|15|TRBV7-9|.|TRBJ2-3
TGTGCCAGCAGCGGCCGGACAGGGTGGTCAGATACGCAGTATTTT
CASSGRTGWSDTQYF
>.|14|TRBV7-7|.|TRBJ1-1
TGTGCCAGCAGCTTACCGTCGCTAAACACTGAAGCTTTCTTT
CASSLPSLNTEAFF
>TRBD2|13|TRBV9|.|TRBJ2-7
TGTGCCAGCAGCTTGGGACTAGCGGCCGAGCAGTACTTC
CASSLGLAAEQYF
>.|13|TRBV5-1|.|TRBJ2-5
TGCGCCAGCAGCTTGGACATTCGGGAGACCCAGTACTTC
CASSLDIRETQYF
>.|14|TRBV19|.|TRBJ1-2
TGTGCCAGTAGTCCTCAAATGGCTAACTATGGCTACACCTTC
CASSPQMANYGYTF
>.|17|TRBV27|.|TRBJ1-5
TGTGCCAGCAGTTTATCTTACAGGGACGGTAGCAATCAGCCCCAGCATTTT
CASSLSYRDGSNQPQHF
>TRBD2|14|TRBV30|.|TRBJ2-3
TGTGCCTGGAGTTGGGGGGGGAGCACAGATACGCAGTATTTT
CAWSWGGSTDTQYF
>TRBD1|18|TRBV4-3|.|TRBJ1-1
TGCGCCAGCAGCCAAGACTGGACAGGGGGCAGTTGGTACACTGAAGCTTTCTTT
CASSQDWTGGSWYTEAFF
>.|13|TRBV14|.|TRBJ2-2
TGTGCCAGCAGCCCCGGGGATACCGGGGAGCTGTTTTTT
CASSPGDTGELFF
>.|14|TRBV7-2|.|TRBJ1-2
TGTGCCAGCAGCGCTTCGACAGAAATCTATGGCTACACCTTC
CASSASTEIYGYTF
>.|17|TRBV19|.|TRBJ1-1
TGTGCCAGTAGTATAGGAGCCCGCCGGGGGGCCACGCCCGAAGCTTTCTTT
CASSIGARRGATPEAFF
>.|11|TRBV20-1|few|TRBJ2-1
TGCAGTGCTACCAGAGTCAATGAGCAGTTCTTC
CSATRVNEQFF
>TRBD1|16|TRBV18|.|TRBJ1-5
TGTGCCAGCTCGAATCGGACAGGGCGTTTTCATCAGCCCCAGCATTTT
CASSNRTGRFHQPQHF
>TRBD2|14|TRBV11-3|.|TRBJ2-7
TGTGCCAGCAGCTTAGCTAGCGGGAGTGACGAGCAGTACTTC
CASSLASGSDEQYF
>TRBD1|18|TRBV29-1|.|TRBJ2-3
TGCAGCGCCGAGGGGGGACAGGGGGCAGGTTTTATCTATGATACGCAGTATTTT
CSAEGGQGAGFIYDTQYF
>.|15|TRBV4-2|.|TRBJ2-1
TGTGCCAGCAGCCAAGTAAGGCGCCCCCAAAATGAGCAGTTCTTC
CASSQVRRPQNEQFF
>TRBD2|17|TRBV19|few|TRBJ2-1
TGTGCCAGTAGTATGGCGTTTCTAGCGGGCCCCCCCCGGGAGCAGTTCTTC
CASSMAFLAGPPREQFF
>.|14|TRBV5-1|.|TRBJ2-5
TGCGCCAGCAGCTTGGGCGGGGTACAAGAGACCCAGTACTTC
CASSLGGVQETQYF
>TRBD2|19|TRBV10-3|.|TRBJ2-1
TGTGCCATCAGCCGGACTAGCGGGAATCATCCGAGCTCCTACAATGAGCAGTTCTTC
CAISRTSGNHPSSYNEQFF
>.|14|TRBV2|.|TRBJ1-3
TGTGCCAGCAGTGGCAGGGGATCTGGAAACACCATATATTTT
CASSGRGSGNTIYF
>.|15|TRBV15|.|TRBJ1-2
TGTGCCACCAGCAGAGATAAAGCGGTCTCCTATGGCTACACCTTC
CATSRDKAVSYGYTF
>.|11|TRBV5-1|.|TRBJ1-2
TGCGCCAGCGGGCCTGATGGTGGCTACACCTTC
CASGPDGGYTF
>TRBD1|16|TRBV18|.|TRBJ1-4
TGTGCCAGCTCATCTTCCTCGGGACAGGCAAATGAAAAACTGTTTTTT
CASSSSSGQANEKLFF
>.|14|TRBV5-1|.|TRBJ1-2
TGCGCCAGCAGCGCAACAGCCCCTCCGGGTGGCTACACCTTC
CASSATAPPGGYTF
>TRBD2|15|TRBV7-7|.|TRBJ2-1
TGTGCCAGCAGCTGGGGACTAGCGGGACTTAATGAGCAGTTCTTC
CASSWGLAGLNEQFF
>TRBD2|14|TRBV27|.|TRBJ2-3
TGTGCCAGCAGCCTTAGCGGGAACACAGATACGCAGTATTTT
CASSLSGNTDTQYF
>.|13|TRBV7-2|.|TRBJ1-1
TGTGCCAGCAGCTTAGTCGGGAACACTGAAGCTTTCTTT
CASSLVGNTEAFF
>.|15|TRBV15|.|TRBJ1-4
TGTGCCACCAGCAGAGAAAGACAGGATAATGAAAAACTGTTTTTT
CATSRERQDNEKLFF
>.|14|TRBV29-1|.|TRBJ1-3
TGCAGCGTTGATCCCCGGATATCTGGAAACACCATATATTTT
CSVDPRISGNTIYF
>.|11|TRBV2|.|TRBJ1-2
TGTGCCAGCATCGACATGAATGGCTACACCTTC
CASIDMNGYTF
>.|14|TRBV25-1|.|TRBJ1-4
TGTGCCAGCAGTCGGTCGCCAACTAATGAAAAACTGTTTTTT
CASSRSPTNEKLFF
>.|14|TRBV7-2|.|TRBJ1-3
TGTGCCAGCAGCTTTCTGGGAACTGGAAACACCATATATTTT
CASSFLGTGNTIYF
>.|16|TRBV7-2|.|TRBJ1-5
TGTGCCAGCAGCCCCCTTGGACATCGTAGCAATCAGCCCCAGCATTTT
CASSPLGHRSNQPQHF